Following are 6 T cell receptor beta chains from one sample sequenced in a study of blood T cell repertoires in COVID-19. Sequencing was performed with immunoSEQ multiplex PCR; in TCRdb, only in-frame clones are kept and a portion is missing. The sample shows 97,000 or so clones, 75% to 85% of them seen only once. The sequenced sample consisted of peripheral blood. Source of these receptors: a woman aged 80 or over with active or convalescent COVID-19.

The chain is built from TRBV6-2 or TRBV6-3 and TRBJ1-5, with D possibly matching TRBD1 (5 bases). The CDR3 has 15 residues. The germline gives CDR1 MNHEY, CDR2 SVGEGT. Trimming took 0 bases from V and 5 from J, leaving 11 bases between them. The chain's CDR3 is CASSYSTAVYQPQHF. Written as DNA, the CDR3 is TGTGCCAGCAGTTACTCGACAGCAGTCTATCAGCCCCAGCATTTT.

J is TRBJ1-5 and V is TRBV6-6; 8 nucleotides match TRBD1. The ends lost 6 bases at V and 7 bases at J; junction bases unmatched: 14. The length of the CDR3 is 16 residues. Germline V CDR1 and CDR2: MNHNY, SVGAGI (reference sequence). The CDR3 is CASSLGQGQTRQPQHF. The CDR3 nucleotides are TGTGCCAGCAGCCTCGGACAGGGCCAGACCCGACAGCCCCAGCATTTT.

The CDR3 loop reads CASNRQGTDTQYF. CDR3 nucleotides: TGCGCCAGCAACCGACAGGGTACAGATACGCAGTATTTT. This chain links TRBV5-1 with TRBJ2-3, with TRBD1 matching over 7 bases. The ends lost 6 bases at V and 3 bases at J; junction bases unmatched: 4. The CDR3 is made up of 13 amino acids. Germline V gives CDR1 SGHRS, CDR2 YFSETQ. The full variable domain, with the rest looked up from reference TRBV5-1 and TRBJ2-3, is KAGVTQTPRYLIKTRGQQVTLSCSPISGHRSVSWYQQTPGQGLQFLFEYFSETQRNKGNFPGRFSGRQFSNSRSEMNVSTLELGDSALYLCASNRQGTDTQYFGPGTRLTVL.

The genes are TRBV2 and TRBJ1-6, with 9 bases matching TRBD1. Germline lookup yields CDR1 SNHLY and CDR2 FYNNEI. There are 14 residues in the CDR3. The J segment lost 9 bases and the V segment lost 4 bases, leaving 4 bases of the junction unmatched. The CDR3 loop reads CASSAGQGSSPLHF. CDR3 in DNA: TGTGCCAGCAGTGCGGGACAGGGAAGTTCACCCCTCCACTTT.

The chain employs TRBV6-2 or TRBV6-3 and TRBJ2-7; a weak D match, TRBD2 (6 bases). CDR3 length: 15 residues. CDR1 and CDR2 from the germline V gene are MNHEY and SVGEGT. V was cut by 2 bases and J by 3 bases, with 14 bases left in between. The DNA for the CDR3 is TGTGCCAGCAGTTACCCCCGGGGGACGTTCTACGAGCAGTACTTC. It translates to CASSYPRGTFYEQYF.

This chain links TRBV11-2 with TRBJ2-5; 11 nucleotides match TRBD1. The trim removed 3 bases at V and 5 bases at J, leaving 11 bases unmatched. The CDR3 has 17 amino acids. CDR1 and CDR2 from the germline V gene are SGHAT and FQNNGV. CDR3 residues: CASSFYLLDRGLETQYF. Written as DNA, the CDR3 is TGTGCCAGCAGCTTCTATCTACTGGACAGGGGGCTGGAGACCCAGTACTTC.